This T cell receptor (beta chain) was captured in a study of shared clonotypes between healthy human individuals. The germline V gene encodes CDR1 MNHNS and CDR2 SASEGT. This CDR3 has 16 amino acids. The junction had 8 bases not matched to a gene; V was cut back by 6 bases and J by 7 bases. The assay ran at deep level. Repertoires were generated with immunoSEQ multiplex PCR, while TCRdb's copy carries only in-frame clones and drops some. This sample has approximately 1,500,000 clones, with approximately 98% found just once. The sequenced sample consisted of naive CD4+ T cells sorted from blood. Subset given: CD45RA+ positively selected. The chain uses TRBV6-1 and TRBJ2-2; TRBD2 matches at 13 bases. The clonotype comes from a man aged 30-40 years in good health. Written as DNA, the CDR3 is TGTGCCAGCAGAGAACTAGCGGGAGGGCCAATCGGGGAGCTGTTTTTT. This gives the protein CASRELAGGPIGELFF.